This entry is about one T cell receptor (beta chain). This sample includes further DNA sequences coding for the same CDR3. Per germline, CDR1 SEHNR and CDR2 FQNEAQ (reference sequence). V shed 5 bases, J shed 0 bases, and the junction held 4 bases outside the gene matches. The CDR3 has 14 amino acids. The data belong to a study of shared clonotypes between healthy human individuals. Each cell subset's genomic DNA was divided evenly among several immunoSEQ plates. Using immunoSEQ multiplex PCR, the repertoire was profiled, and TCRdb retains in-frame clones only, with some absent. The sample lists over a million clones, roughly 70% occurring once.

This sequence was found in a man between 18 and 29 years old in good health. The sample comprised memory CD4+ T cells sorted from blood. The subset is: CD45RA-negative fraction. The V call is TRBV7-9, the J call TRBJ2-7, with 7 bases aligning to TRBD2. The CDR3 DNA is TGTGCCAGCAGCCCCGGGGGGAGCTCCTACGAGCAGTACTTC. It codes for CASSPGGSSYEQYF. The entire variable domain, with the rest obtained from reference TRBV7-9 and TRBJ2-7, is as follows: DTGVSQNPRHKITKRGQNVTFRCDPISEHNRLYWYRQTLGQGPEFLTYFQNEAQLEKSRLLSDRFSAERPKGSFSTLEIQRTEQGDSAMYLCASSPGGSSYEQYFGPGTRLTVT.